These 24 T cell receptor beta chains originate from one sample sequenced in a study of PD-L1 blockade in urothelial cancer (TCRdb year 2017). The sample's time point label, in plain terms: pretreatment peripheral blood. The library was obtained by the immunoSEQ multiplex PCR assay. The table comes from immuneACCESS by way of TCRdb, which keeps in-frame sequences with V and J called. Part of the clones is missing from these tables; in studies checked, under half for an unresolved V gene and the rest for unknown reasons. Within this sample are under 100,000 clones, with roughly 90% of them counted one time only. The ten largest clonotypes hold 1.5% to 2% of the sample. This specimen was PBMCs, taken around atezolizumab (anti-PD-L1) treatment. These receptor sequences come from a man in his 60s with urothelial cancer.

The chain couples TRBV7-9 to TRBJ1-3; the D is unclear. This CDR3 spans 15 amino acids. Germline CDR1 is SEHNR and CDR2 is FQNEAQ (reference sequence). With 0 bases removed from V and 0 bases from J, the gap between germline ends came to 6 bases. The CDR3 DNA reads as TGTGCCAGCAGCTTAGCCCGACACTCTGGAAACACCATATATTTT. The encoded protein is CASSLARHSGNTIYF.

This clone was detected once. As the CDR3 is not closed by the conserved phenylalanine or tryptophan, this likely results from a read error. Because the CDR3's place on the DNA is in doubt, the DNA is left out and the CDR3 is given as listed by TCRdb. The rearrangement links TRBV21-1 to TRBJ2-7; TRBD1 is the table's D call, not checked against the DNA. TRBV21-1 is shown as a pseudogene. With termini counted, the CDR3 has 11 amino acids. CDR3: CASSKATTGED.

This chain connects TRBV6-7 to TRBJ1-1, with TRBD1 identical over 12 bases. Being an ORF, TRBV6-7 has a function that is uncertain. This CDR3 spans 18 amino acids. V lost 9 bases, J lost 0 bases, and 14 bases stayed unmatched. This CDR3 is CARSFWDRGRGMNTEAFF. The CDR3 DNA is TGTGCCAGGTCATTTTGGGACAGGGGGCGGGGTATGAACACTGAAGCTTTCTTT.

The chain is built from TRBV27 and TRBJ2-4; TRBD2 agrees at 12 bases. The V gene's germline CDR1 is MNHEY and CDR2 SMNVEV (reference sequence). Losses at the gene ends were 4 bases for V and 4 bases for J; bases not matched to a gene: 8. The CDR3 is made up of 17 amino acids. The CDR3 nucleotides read TGTGCCAGCAGTTCCTGGACTAGCGGGACTACTAAAAACATTCAGTACTTC. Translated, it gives CASSSWTSGTTKNIQYF.

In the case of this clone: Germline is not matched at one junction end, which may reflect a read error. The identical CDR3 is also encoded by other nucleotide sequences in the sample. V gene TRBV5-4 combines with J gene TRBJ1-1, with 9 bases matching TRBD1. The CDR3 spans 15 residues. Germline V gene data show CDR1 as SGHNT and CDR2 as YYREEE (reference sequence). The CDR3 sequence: CASSSTGGMKTEAFF. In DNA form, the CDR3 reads TGTGCCAGCAGCTCGACAGGGGGGATGAAGACTGAAGCTTTCTTT.

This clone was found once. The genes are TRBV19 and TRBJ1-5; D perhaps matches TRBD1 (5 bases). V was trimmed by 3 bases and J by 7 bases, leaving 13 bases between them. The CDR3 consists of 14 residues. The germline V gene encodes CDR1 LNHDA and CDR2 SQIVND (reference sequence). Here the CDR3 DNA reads TGTGCCAGTAGTATCCCCGGGGGTGGACAGCCCCAGCATTTT. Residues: CASSIPGGGQPQHF.

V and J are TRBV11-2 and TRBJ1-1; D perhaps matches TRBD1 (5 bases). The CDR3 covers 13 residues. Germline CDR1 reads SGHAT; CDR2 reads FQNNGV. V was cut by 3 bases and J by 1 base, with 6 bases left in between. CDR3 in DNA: TGTGCCAGCAGCTTGGGGGGGAACACTGAAGCTTTCTTT. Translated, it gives CASSLGGNTEAFF.

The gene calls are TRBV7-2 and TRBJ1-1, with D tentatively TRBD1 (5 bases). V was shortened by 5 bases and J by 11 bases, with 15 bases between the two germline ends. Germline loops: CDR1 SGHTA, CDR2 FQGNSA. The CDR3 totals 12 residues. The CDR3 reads CASSREGQSAFF. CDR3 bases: TGTGCCAGCAGCCGAGAAGGACAAAGCGCTTTCTTT.

In DNA form, the CDR3 reads TGTGCCACCGACTCGAGGACAGGGTCCGGCGAGCAGTACTTC. Encoded protein: CATDSRTGSGEQYF. The chain is built from TRBV10-3 and TRBJ2-7; 8 bases are a match to TRBD1. Germline V gene sequence: CDR1 ENHRY, CDR2 SYGVKD. The ends lost 10 bases at V and 6 bases at J; junction bases unmatched: 14. The CDR3 extends over 14 amino acids.

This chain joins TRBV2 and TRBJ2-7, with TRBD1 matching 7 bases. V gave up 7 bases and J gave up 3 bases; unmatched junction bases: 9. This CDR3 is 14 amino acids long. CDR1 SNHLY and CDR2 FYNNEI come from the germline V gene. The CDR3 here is CASNRDSFLYEQYF. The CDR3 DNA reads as TGTGCCAGCAATAGGGACAGTTTCCTCTACGAGCAGTACTTC.

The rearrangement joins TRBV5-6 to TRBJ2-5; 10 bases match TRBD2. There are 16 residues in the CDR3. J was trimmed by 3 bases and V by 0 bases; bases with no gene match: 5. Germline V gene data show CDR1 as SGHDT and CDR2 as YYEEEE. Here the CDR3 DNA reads TGTGCCAGCAGCTTGGAAAGGCTAGCGGGGGAAGAGACCCAGTACTTC. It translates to CASSLERLAGEETQYF.

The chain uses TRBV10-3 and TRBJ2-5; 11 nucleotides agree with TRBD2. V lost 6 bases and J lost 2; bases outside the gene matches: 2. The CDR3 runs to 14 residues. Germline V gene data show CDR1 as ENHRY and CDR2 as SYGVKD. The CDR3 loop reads CAIRSSGGQETQYF. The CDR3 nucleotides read TGTGCCATCAGGTCTAGCGGGGGGCAAGAGACCCAGTACTTC.

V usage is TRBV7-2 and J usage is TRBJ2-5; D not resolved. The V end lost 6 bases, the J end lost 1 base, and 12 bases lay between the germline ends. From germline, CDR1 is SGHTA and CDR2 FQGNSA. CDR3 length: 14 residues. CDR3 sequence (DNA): TGTGCCAGCAGACCACCCGGGTCCCAAGAGACCCAGTACTTC. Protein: CASRPPGSQETQYF.

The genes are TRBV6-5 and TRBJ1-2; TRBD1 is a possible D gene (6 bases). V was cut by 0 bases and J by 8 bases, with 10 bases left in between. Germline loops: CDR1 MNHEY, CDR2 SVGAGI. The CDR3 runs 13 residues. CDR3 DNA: TGTGCCAGCAGTTACTCGTGGGGGCAAGGCTACACCTTC. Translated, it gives CASSYSWGQGYTF.

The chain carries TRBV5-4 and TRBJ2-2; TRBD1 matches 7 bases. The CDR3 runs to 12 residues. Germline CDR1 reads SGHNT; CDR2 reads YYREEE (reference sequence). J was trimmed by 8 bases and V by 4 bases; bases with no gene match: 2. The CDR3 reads CASSVDRGELFF. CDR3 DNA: TGTGCCAGCAGCGTGGACAGGGGGGAGCTGTTTTTT.

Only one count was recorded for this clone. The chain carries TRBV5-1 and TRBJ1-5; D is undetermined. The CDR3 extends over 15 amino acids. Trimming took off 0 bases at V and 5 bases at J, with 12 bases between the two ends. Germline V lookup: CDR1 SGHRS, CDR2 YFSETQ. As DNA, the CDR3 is TGCGCCAGCAGCTTGGACGCCGCGGCTCATCAGCCCCAGCATTTT. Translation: CASSLDAAAHQPQHF.

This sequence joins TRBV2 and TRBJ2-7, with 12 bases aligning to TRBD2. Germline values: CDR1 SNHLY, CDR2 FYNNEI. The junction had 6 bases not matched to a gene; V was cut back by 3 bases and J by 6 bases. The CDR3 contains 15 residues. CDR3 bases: TGTGCCAGCAGTGACCTAGCGGGGGGGCGTCCCGAGCAGTACTTC. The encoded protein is CASSDLAGGRPEQYF.

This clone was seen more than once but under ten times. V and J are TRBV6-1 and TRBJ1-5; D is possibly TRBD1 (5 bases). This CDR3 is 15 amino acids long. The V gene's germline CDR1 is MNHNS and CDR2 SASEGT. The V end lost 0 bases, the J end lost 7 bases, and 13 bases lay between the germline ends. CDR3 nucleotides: TGTGCCAGCAGTGAAGCTGGCAGGGCGAACCAGCCCCAGCATTTT. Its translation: CASSEAGRANQPQHF.

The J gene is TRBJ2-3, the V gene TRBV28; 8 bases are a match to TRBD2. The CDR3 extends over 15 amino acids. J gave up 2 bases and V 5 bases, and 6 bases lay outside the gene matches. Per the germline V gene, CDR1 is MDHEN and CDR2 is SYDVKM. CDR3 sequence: CASSPLGLATDTQYF. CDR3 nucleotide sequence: TGTGCCAGCAGTCCCCTCGGACTAGCCACAGATACGCAGTATTTT.

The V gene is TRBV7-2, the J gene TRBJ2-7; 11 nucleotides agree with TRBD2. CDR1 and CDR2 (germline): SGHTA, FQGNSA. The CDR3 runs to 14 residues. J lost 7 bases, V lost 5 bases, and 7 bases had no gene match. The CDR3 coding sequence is TGTGCCAGCAGCCCGGCCCGGACTAGCGGGGAGCAGTACTTC. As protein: CASSPARTSGEQYF. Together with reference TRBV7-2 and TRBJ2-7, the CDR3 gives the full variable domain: GAGVSQSPSNKVTEKGKDVELRCDPISGHTALYWYRQSLGQGLEFLIYFQGNSAPDKSGLPSDRFSAERTGGSVSTLTIQRTQQEDSAVYLCASSPARTSGEQYFGPGTRLTVT.

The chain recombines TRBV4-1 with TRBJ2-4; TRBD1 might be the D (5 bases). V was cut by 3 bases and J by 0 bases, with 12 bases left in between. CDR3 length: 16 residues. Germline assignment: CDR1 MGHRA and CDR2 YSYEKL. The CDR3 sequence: CASSQDTAVAKNIQYF. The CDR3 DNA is TGCGCCAGCAGCCAGGACACGGCAGTAGCCAAAAACATTCAGTACTTC.

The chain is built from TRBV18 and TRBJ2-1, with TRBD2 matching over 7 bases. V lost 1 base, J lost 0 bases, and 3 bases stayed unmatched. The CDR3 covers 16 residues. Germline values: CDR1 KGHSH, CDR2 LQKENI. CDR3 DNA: TGTGCCAGCTCACCACTAGCGGGTGACTCCTACAATGAGCAGTTCTTC. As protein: CASSPLAGDSYNEQFF.

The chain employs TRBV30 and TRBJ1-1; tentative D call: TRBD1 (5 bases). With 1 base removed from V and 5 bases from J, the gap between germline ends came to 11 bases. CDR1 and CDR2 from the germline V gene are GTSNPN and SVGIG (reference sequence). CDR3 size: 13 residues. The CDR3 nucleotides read TGTGCCTGGAGTGGGCAGGGCATGACTGAAGCTTTCTTT. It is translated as CAWSGQGMTEAFF.

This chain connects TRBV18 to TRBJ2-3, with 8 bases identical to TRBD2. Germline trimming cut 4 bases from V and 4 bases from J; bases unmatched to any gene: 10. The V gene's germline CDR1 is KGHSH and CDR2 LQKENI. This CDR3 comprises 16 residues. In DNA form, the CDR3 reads TGTGCCAGCTCACGAACAGCGGGGGTGATGTCAGATACGCAGTATTTT. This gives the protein CASSRTAGVMSDTQYF.